This TCR beta chain was obtained from a study of identical twins. There are a few counts of this clonotype. From the 5' RACE reads, TCRdb called clonotypes with MiXCR, one entry per CDR3 protein. The sample carries fewer than 650,000 distinct CDR3 sequences, approximately 9.6% recorded once. This CDR3 is built from 19 residues. Germline V gene sequence: CDR1 LGHDT, CDR2 YNNKEL (reference sequence). The same sample was also used in a study of yellow fever vaccine responses in identical twins.

Sample: PBMCs. The TCR originated in a woman under 30 in good health. The J gene is TRBJ2-1, the V gene TRBV3-1; 9 positions agree with TRBD1. The CDR3: CTCSLLDRGSRVNDNEQFF. The CDR3 DNA follows: TGTACCTGCAGTTTGCTAGACAGGGGGAGCCGGGTAAACGACAATGAGCAGTTCTTC.